This T cell receptor (beta chain) was retrieved from a study of CD8+ T cells in alopecia areata. cDNA serving as the sequencing template came from extracted, reverse transcribed RNA. Profiling relied on immunoSEQ multiplex PCR, and the TCRdb table lists in-frame clones only, not all of them. The table lists about 130,000 clones, around 49% of them singletons. Germline loops: CDR1 LNHNV, CDR2 YYDKDF (reference sequence). The CDR3 is 15 amino acids. The V and J ends lost 5 bases and 6 bases respectively, with 18 bases between them. This clone appeared a few times. The chain joins TRBV15 to TRBJ2-3; D possibly uses TRBD1 or TRBD2 (5 bases each). The receptor comes from a human donor with alopecia areata. The source material was CD8+ T cells sorted from blood, sampled at week 0. The CDR3 sequence is CATSYRDVGLDTQYF. The CDR3 bases are TGTGCCACCAGCTACCGGGACGTCGGCCTGGATACGCAGTATTTT.